The subject of this entry is one T cell receptor (beta chain). This clone was detected once. It lacks a known antigen. No base quality information exists; no much larger clone differs at one position. There are 13 amino acids in the CDR3, from cysteine to phenylalanine inclusive. Only the CDR3 DNA is retained, 39 bases long and in frame from the first base. Relative to germline, V is 0 bases shorter and J is 1 base shorter, with 5 bases between their ends. From the germline V gene, CDR1 is SGHDT and CDR2 is YYEEEE. Libraries were constructed by the immunoSEQ multiplex PCR assay. The original pipeline was this. A statistical classification framework was developed to diagnose cytomegalovirus status using the catalog of TCR beta chain sequences. TCRdb re-hosts the immuneACCESS table, in-frame sequences only. Its copies lack some clones; in the studies checked, an unresolved V gene accounts for under half of them, and the cause for the rest is not known. V, J and clone size are those of that table, while D and trimming were read from the DNA. The sample table records 70,000 to 90,000 clones; about 82% of these occur just once. The biggest ten clones account for 2.5% to 3.5% of the sample.

This sample was included in a study of cytomegalovirus exposure and HLA in healthy donors listed by TCRdb under 2017. About the study as a whole: According to a later analysis, the roughly 120 validation repertoires were produced on the same platform as the roughly 720 repertoires of the first cohort. Along with the roughly 670-subject first cohort, a separate validation cohort of over 90 different subjects was used. The study aimed to test whether cataloging public T cell receptors could reveal signatures of past pathogen exposure. To predict cytomegalovirus infection status, the study combined high-throughput TCR immunosequencing, statistical association of individual TCRs with disease status, and machine learning.

What the work shows at the level of the full study, not this receptor alone: Cytomegalovirus status was reported to be diagnosed by the classifier with high specificity and sensitivity in both the original and validation cohorts. A total of about 150 TCR beta chains were listed by the study as associated with cytomegalovirus. A later analysis lacked HLA typing for the validation cohort, so it scored co-occurrence in that cohort across all 110 or so repertoires. The authors suggested that the approach could potentially be generalized to other disease states and immunological phenotypes. While some public TCRs were present in many individuals, most TCR sequences turned up only very rarely across donors. A few of the identified cytomegalovirus-associated TCR beta chains were confirmed in vitro to be specific for cytomegalovirus antigens. Of the cluster scores, 90% to 95% were above 0 in a later analysis, which found that TCRs clustered in the first cohort also tended to co-occur in the 120 or so validation repertoires.

Donors formed part of the validation cohort, which comprised 120 subjects and was distinct from the first cohort of some 700 subjects. Sequencing used PBMCs. The receptor chain draws on TRBV5-6 and TRBJ2-7; the D gene is unclear. This clonotype was obtained from a man aged 25 to 40 in good health and CMV-seronegative. CDR3 loop: CASSLDLSYEQYF. The DNA sequence reads TGTGCCAGCAGCTTGGACTTATCCTACGAGCAGTACTTC. Reference TRBV5-6 and TRBJ2-7 proteins supply the regions before and after the CDR3; the full variable domain is: DAGVTQSPTHLIKTRGQQVTLRCSPKSGHDTVSWYQQALGQGPQFIFQYYEEEERQRGNFPDRFSGHQFPNYSSELNVNALLLGDSALYLCASSLDLSYEQYFGPGTRLTVT.